This T cell receptor beta chain appears in the sequencing data of a study of siplizumab effects on memory and regulatory T cells. Study-level points and caveats: Apparently more diverse than memory cells, naive T cells also seemed major alloresponse contributors. The study found that siplizumab significantly reduced alloreactive sequences traceable to unstimulated CD4+ memory cells. Reactions containing siplizumab showed mappable alloreactive CD4+ clones averaging about 66% Treg-derived, versus roughly 25% in controls.

Some 100,000 TCR templates were measured in each sample. Here immunoSEQ multiplex PCR was the method, and the copy in TCRdb shows in-frame clones only, minus some. The sample carries about 50,000 clones, roughly 87% recorded once. This clone was counted a few times. Its antigen is still unknown. The CDR3 spans 14 residues. Trimming cost V 8 bases and J 0 bases, with 14 bases left between them. Looked up from germline, CDR1 is MNHEY and CDR2 is SMNVEV (reference sequence). The source is a human donor in good health. Sequenced input: naive CD8+ T cells sorted from blood. The genes are TRBV27 and TRBJ2-7, with D unclear. CDR3 region: CASRPGVPSYEQYF. The CDR3 DNA is TGTGCCAGCCGTCCTGGGGTGCCCTCCTACGAGCAGTACTTC.